This TCR beta chain emerged from a study of T-cell memory formation after mild COVID-19. Using its own MiXCR run on the 5' RACE reads, TCRdb lists one record per CDR3 protein. This table has around 370,000 distinct CDR3 sequences, roughly 20% appearing once. V trimming: 3 bases; J trimming: 4 bases; junction bases outside the gene matches: 4. Germline CDR1 is SGDLS and CDR2 is YYNGEE. This CDR3 is built from 14 residues. Sample: PBMCs or a T cell subset sorted from them (not recorded which). This receptor was obtained from an adult woman who had mild COVID-19 (a few samples of this study predate the infection). Cell type and time point are not known. The chain couples TRBV9 to TRBJ2-4; 7 bases are a match to TRBD1. The CDR3 nucleotides read TGTGCCAGCAGCGCGTCCAGGGGGAAAAACATTCAGTACTTC. This translates into CASSASRGKNIQYF.